This TCR beta chain derives from a study of shared clonotypes between healthy human individuals. Whole-study findings and limits: Only blood was sampled, and tissue TCR repertoires likely differ from blood ones.

Notes on this clone: Its antigen is not known.

Germline V CDR1 and CDR2: SGHNT, YYREEE (reference sequence). V lost 2 bases, J lost 3 bases, and 5 bases stayed unmatched. The CDR3 runs 16 residues. Clones were read by immunoSEQ multiplex PCR, and TCRdb kept only the in-frame ones, dropping some. The data show roughly 2.5 million clones, over 85% seen once. The TCR sequence derives from a man between 18 and 29 years old in good health. The chain joins TRBV5-4 to TRBJ2-5; 12 bases line up with TRBD2. Sequencing was done on a sample of naive CD4+ T cells sorted from blood. Subset here: CD45RA+ positively selected. CDR3 DNA sequence: TGTGCCAGCAGCTTCACGCTAGCGGGAGGGGAAGAGACCCAGTACTTC. Protein product: CASSFTLAGGEETQYF.